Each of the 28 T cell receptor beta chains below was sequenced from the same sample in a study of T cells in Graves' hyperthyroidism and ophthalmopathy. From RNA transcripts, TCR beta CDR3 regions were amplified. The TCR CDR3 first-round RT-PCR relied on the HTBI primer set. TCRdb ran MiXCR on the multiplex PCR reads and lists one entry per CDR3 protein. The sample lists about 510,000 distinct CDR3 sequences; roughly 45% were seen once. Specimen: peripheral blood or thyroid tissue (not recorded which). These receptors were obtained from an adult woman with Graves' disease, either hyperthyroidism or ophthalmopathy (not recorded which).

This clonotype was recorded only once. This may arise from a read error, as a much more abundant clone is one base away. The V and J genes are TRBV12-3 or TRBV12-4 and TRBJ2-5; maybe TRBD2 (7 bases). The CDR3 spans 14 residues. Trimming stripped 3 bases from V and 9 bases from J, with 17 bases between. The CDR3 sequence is CASSFGEGVKAQYF. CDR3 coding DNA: TGTGCCAGCAGTTTCGGGGAGGGGGTGAAGGCCCAGTACTTC.

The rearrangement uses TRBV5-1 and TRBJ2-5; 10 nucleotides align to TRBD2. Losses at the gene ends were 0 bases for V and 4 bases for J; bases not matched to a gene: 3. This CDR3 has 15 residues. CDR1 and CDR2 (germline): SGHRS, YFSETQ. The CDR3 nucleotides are TGCGCCAGCAGCTTGGCAGCTAGCGGGGGAGAGACCCAGTACTTC. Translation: CASSLAASGGETQYF.

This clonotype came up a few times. The CDR3 DNA is TGCGCCAGCAGCTTGGTGAGCAGGACTCAAGAGACCCAGTACTTC. Amino acids: CASSLVSRTQETQYF. This chain links TRBV5-1 with TRBJ2-5; the D gene is possibly TRBD2 (5 bases). V lost 0 bases and J 2 bases, leaving 11 bases between the germline ends. The germline V gene encodes CDR1 SGHRS and CDR2 YFSETQ. This CDR3 has 15 residues.

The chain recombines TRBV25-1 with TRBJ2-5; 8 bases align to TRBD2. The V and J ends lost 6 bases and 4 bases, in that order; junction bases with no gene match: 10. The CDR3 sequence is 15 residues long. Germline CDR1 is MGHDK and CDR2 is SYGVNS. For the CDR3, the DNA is TGTGCCAGCAGGAGAATAGCGGGAAGGTCAGAGACCCAGTACTTC. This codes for CASRRIAGRSETQYF.

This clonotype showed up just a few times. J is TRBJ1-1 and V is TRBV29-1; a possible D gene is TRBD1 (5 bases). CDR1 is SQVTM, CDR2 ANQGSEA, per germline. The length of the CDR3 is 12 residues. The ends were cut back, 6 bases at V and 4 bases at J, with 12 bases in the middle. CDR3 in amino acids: CSVTRGSTEAFF. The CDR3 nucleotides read TGCAGCGTCACCCGGGGGAGCACTGAAGCTTTCTTT.

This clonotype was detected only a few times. The CDR3 sequence: CASSERTGGGNQPQHF. The CDR3 DNA follows: TGTGCCAGCAGCGAACGGACAGGGGGTGGCAATCAGCCCCAGCATTTT. The genes are TRBV7-8 and TRBJ1-5, with 10 bases that match TRBD1. The CDR3 runs to 16 residues. After removal of 5 bases from V and 2 bases from J, the junction contained 6 bases not matched to a gene. The germline V gene has CDR1 SGHVS and CDR2 FQNEAQ.

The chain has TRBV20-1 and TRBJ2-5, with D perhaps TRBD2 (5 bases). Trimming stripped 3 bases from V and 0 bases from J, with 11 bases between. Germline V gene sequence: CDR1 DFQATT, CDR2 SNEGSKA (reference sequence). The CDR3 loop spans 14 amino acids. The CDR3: CSARPDSYQETQYF. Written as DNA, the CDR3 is TGCAGTGCTAGGCCGGACTCGTACCAAGAGACCCAGTACTTC.

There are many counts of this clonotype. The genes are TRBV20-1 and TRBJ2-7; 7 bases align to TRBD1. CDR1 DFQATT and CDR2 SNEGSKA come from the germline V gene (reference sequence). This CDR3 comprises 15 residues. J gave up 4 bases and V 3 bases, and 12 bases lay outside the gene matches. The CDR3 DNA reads TGCAGTGCTAGGGTTACAGGGGTAAGGCGATACGAGCAGTACTTC. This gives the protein CSARVTGVRRYEQYF.

The DNA of the CDR3 is TGTGCCATCAGATTGGACAGGGAGAATGGCTACACCTTC. It encodes CAIRLDRENGYTF. This sequence joins TRBV10-3 and TRBJ1-2, with 8 bases identical to TRBD1. CDR1 is ENHRY, CDR2 SYGVKD, per germline. Losses at the gene ends were 6 bases for V and 6 bases for J; bases not matched to a gene: 6. This CDR3 is built from 13 residues.

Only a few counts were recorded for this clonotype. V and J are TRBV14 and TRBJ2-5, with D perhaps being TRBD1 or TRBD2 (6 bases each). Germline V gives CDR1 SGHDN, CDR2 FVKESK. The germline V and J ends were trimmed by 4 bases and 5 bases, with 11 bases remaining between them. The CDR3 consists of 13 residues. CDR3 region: CASSRIGGETQYF. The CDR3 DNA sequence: TGTGCCAGCAGCCGGATAGGGGGGGAGACCCAGTACTTC.

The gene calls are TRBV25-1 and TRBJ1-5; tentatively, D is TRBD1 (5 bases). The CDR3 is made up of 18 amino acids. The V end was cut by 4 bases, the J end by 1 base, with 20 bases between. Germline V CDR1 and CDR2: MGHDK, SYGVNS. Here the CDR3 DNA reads TGTGCCAGCAGTGCTAGACCGCCAGGTGGGGCGAGCAATCAGCCCCAGCATTTT. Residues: CASSARPPGGASNQPQHF.

The CDR3 spells CASSHRTEVIYGYTF. As DNA, the CDR3 is TGTGCCAGCAGCCACCGGACAGAAGTCATCTATGGCTACACCTTC. The rearrangement joins TRBV7-8 to TRBJ1-2; D might be TRBD1 (6 bases). Germline lookup yields CDR1 SGHVS and CDR2 FQNEAQ. The CDR3 extends over 15 amino acids. V dropped 5 bases and J dropped 4 bases, with 17 bases sitting between them.

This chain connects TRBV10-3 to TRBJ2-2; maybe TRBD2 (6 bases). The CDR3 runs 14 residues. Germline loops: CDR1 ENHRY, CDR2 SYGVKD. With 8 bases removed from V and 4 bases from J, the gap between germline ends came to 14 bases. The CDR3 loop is CAIRPGERTGELFF. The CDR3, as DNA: TGTGCCATCCGACCGGGAGAACGCACCGGGGAGCTGTTTTTT.

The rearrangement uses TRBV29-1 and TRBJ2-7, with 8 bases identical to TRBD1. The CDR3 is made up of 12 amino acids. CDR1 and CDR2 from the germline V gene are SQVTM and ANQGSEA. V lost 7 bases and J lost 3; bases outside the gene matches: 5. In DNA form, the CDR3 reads TGCAGCGGGGGGGACAGGAACTACGAGCAGTACTTC. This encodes CSGGDRNYEQYF.

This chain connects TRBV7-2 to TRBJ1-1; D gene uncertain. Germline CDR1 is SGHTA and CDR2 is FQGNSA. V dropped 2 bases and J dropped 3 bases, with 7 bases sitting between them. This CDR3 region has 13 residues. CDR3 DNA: TGTGCCAGCAGCTTATCTCTGTACACTGAAGCTTTCTTT. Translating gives CASSLSLYTEAFF.

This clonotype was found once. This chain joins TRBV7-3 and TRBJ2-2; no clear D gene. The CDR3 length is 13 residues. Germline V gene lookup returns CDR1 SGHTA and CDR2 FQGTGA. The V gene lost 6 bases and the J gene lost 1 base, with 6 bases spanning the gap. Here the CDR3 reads CASREGNTGELFF. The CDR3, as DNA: TGTGCCAGCAGGGAAGGGAACACCGGGGAGCTGTTTTTT.

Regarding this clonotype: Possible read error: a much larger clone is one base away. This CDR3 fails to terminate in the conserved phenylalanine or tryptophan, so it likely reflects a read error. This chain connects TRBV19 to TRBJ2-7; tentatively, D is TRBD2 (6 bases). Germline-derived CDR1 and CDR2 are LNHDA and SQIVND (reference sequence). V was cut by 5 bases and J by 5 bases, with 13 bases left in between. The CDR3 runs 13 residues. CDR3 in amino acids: CASSSVGSHEQYL. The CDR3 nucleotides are TGTGCCAGTAGTTCAGTCGGGAGCCACGAGCAGTACCTC.

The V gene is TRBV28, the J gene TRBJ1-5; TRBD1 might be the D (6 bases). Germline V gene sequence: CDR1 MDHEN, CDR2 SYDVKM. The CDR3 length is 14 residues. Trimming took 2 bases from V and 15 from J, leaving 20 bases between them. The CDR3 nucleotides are TGTGCCAGCAGTTTACCGGGAGGGGGGGACAATCGGCATTTT. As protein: CASSLPGGGDNRHF.

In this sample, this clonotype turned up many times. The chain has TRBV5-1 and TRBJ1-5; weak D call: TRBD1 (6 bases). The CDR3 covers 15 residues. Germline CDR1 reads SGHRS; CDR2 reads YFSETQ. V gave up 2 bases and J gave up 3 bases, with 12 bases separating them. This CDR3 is CASSFEGDPNQPQHF. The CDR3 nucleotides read TGCGCCAGCAGCTTCGAGGGGGACCCCAATCAGCCCCAGCATTTT. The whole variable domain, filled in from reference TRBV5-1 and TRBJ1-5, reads KAGVTQTPRYLIKTRGQQVTLSCSPISGHRSVSWYQQTPGQGLQFLFEYFSETQRNKGNFPGRFSGRQFSNSRSEMNVSTLELGDSALYLCASSFEGDPNQPQHFGDGTRLSIL.

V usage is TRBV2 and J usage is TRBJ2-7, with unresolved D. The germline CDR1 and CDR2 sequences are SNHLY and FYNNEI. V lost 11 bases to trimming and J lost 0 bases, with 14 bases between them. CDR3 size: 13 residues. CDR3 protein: CASQGTASYEQYF. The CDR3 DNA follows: TGTGCCTCCCAAGGCACGGCCTCCTACGAGCAGTACTTC.

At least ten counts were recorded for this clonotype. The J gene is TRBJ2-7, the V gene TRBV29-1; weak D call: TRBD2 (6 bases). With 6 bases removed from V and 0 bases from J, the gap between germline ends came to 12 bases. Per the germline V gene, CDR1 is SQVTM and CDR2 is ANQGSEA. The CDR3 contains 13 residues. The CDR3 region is CSVSQTSSYEQYF. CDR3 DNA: TGCAGCGTATCCCAGACTAGCTCCTACGAGCAGTACTTC.

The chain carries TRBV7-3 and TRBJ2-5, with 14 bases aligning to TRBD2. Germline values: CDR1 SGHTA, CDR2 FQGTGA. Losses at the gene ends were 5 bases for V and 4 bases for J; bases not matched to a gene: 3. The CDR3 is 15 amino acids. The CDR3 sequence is CASSRGLAGGETQYF. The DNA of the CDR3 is TGTGCCAGCAGCCGAGGACTAGCGGGAGGAGAGACCCAGTACTTC.

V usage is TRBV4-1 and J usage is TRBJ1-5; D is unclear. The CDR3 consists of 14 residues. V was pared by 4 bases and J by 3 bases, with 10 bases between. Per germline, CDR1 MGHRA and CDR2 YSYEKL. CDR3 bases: TGCGCCAGCAGCCGCACCGGGATCAATCAGCCCCAGCATTTT. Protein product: CASSRTGINQPQHF.

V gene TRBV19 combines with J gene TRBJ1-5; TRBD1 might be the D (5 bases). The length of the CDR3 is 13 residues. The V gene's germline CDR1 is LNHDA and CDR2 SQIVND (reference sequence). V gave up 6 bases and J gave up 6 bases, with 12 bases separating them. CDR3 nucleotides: TGTGCCAGTAGCAGGGAGAGGGGTCAGCCCCAGCATTTT. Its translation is CASSRERGQPQHF. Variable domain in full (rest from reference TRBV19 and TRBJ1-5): DGGITQSPKYLFRKEGQNVTLSCEQNLNHDAMYWYRQDPGQGLRLIYYSQIVNDFQKGDIAEGYSVSREKKESFPLTVTSAQKNPTAFYLCASSRERGQPQHFGDGTRLSIL.

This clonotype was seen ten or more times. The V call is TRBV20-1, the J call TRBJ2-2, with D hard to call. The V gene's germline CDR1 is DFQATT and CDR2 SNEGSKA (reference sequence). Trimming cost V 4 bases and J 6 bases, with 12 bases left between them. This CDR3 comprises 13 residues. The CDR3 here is CSATRPIAGELFF. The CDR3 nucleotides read TGCAGTGCTACCCGACCGATAGCCGGGGAGCTGTTTTTT.

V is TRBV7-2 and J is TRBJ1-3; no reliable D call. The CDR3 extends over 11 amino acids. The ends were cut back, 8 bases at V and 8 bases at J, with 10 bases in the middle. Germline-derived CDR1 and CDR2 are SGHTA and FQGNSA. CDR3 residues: CASGVGDTIYF. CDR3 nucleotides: TGTGCCAGCGGTGTCGGAGACACCATATATTTT.

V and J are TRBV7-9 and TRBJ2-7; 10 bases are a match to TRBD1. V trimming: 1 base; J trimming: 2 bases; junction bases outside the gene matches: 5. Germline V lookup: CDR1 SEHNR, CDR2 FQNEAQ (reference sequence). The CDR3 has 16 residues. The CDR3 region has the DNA TGTGCCAGCAGCTTAGACCGGGACAGGGGCACCTACGAGCAGTACTTC. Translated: CASSLDRDRGTYEQYF.

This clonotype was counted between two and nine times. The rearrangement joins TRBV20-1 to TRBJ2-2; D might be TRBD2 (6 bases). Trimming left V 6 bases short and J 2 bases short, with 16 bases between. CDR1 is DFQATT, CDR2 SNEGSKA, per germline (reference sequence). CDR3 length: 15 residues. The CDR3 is CSAIAEGLNTGELFF. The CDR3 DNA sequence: TGCAGTGCAATAGCGGAGGGCCTAAACACCGGGGAGCTGTTTTTT.